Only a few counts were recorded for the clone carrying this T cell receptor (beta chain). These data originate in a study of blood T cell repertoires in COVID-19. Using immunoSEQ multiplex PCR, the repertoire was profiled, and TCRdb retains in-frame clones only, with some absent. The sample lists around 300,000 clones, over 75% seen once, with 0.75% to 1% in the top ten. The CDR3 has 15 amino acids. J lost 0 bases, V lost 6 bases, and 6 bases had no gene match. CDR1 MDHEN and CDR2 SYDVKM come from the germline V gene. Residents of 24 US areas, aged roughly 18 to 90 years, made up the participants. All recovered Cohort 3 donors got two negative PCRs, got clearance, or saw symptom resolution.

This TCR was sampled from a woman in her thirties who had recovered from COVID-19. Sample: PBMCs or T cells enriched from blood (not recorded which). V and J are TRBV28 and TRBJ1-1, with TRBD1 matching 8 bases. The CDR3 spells CASSPRTGMNTEAFF. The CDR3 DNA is TGTGCCAGCAGCCCACGGACAGGGATGAACACTGAAGCTTTCTTT.